The TCR beta chain described here comes from a study of identical twins. Study-wide results and caveats: Beta out-of-frame sequences showed weaker excess sharing between twins. Partly confounded zero-insertion analyses could result from invariant MAIT and iNKT cells.

Only a few counts were recorded for this clonotype. Its matching antigen is unknown. TCRdb itself ran the 5' RACE reads through MiXCR, one entry per CDR3 protein. The sample consists of about 470,000 distinct CDR3 sequences, roughly 24% of them appearing once. This CDR3 is built from 14 residues. Trimming shortened V by 5 bases and J by 11 bases, and 19 bases separated the two germline ends. Germline lookup yields CDR1 SGHAT and CDR2 FQNNGV. This sample also belongs to another study, concerning T cells expressing NK-cell markers. That report notes: In roughly six donors, dominant CD3+CD56+NKG2C+ clonotypes ranked among the top 10 CD8+ clonotypes. Specificity for HCMV among expanded NKG2C+ T cell clones was not established.

Sequenced material: CD4+ T cells sorted from blood. The rearrangement joins TRBV11-2 to TRBJ2-4; D is uncertain. The TCR originated in a young woman in good health. The CDR3 coding sequence is TGTGCCAGCAGCCCCTCCCAGTTAGGATTATTTCAGTACTTC. Translating it yields CASSPSQLGLFQYF.